The rows below give T cell receptor beta chains drawn from one sample of a study of blood T cell repertoires in COVID-19. Libraries were prepared by immunoSEQ multiplex PCR; TCRdb keeps only in-frame clonotypes and omits some of them. The sample yields approximately 230,000 clones, roughly nine tenths seen once. The specimen sequenced was peripheral blood. The receptors were gathered from a man younger than 35 with active or convalescent COVID-19. Both conserved end residues are part of each CDR3. D genes are given only for firm matches. Rows may omit the clone size; those that give it use once, few, many or a size class.

v_call	clone_size	cdr3_length	j_call	d_call	cdr3_aa	cdr3_nt
TRBV5-4	NA	14	TRBJ1-2	TRBD1	CASTPGQGARGYTF	TGTGCCAGCACACCGGGACAGGGGGCGCGAGGCTACACCTTC
TRBV7-2	NA	15	TRBJ2-7	NA	CASSSSPPGFYEQYF	TGTGCCAGCAGCTCCTCACCCCCAGGGTTCTACGAGCAGTACTTC
TRBV3-1/TRBV3-2	NA	15	TRBJ1-2	TRBD1	CASSQGWDRGLGYTF	TGTGCCAGCAGCCAAGGATGGGACAGGGGATTAGGCTACACCTTC
TRBV4-3	NA	16	TRBJ2-7	TRBD1	CASSQDWDRTSYEQYF	TGCGCCAGCAGCCAAGATTGGGACAGGACCTCCTACGAGCAGTACTTC
TRBV5-1	once	15	TRBJ2-4	TRBD1	CASSGGQGAKNIQYF	TGCGCCAGCAGCGGCGGACAGGGGGCCAAAAACATTCAGTACTTC
TRBV5-5	once	16	TRBJ1-1	TRBD1	CASSQSGTGWYTEAFF	TGTGCCAGCAGCCAGTCCGGGACAGGGTGGTACACTGAAGCTTTCTTT
TRBV7-9	few	12	TRBJ1-1	TRBD1	CASRQGATEAFF	TGTGCCTCTCGACAGGGGGCTACTGAAGCTTTCTTT
TRBV18	NA	16	TRBJ2-1	NA	CASSPSGARRYNEQFF	TGTGCCAGCTCCCCGTCGGGAGCGAGACGTTACAATGAGCAGTTCTTC
TRBV30	few	12	TRBJ2-2	NA	CAWSQVVGELFF	TGTGCCTGGAGTCAGGTGGTCGGGGAGCTGTTTTTT
TRBV6-2/TRBV6-3	NA	13	TRBJ2-2	NA	CASSLMSGGELFF	TGTGCCAGCAGTCTGATGAGCGGCGGGGAGCTGTTTTTT
TRBV28	NA	13	TRBJ1-1	TRBD1	CASRDRGRSEAFF	TGTGCCAGCAGAGACAGGGGGCGAAGTGAAGCTTTCTTT
TRBV5-8	NA	16	TRBJ2-6	TRBD2	CASSPRGREQANVLTF	TGTGCCAGCAGCCCCCGGGGGAGGGAGCAGGCCAACGTCCTGACTTTC
TRBV4-3	few	17	TRBJ2-1	TRBD2	CASSPGTSGRTFNEQFF	TGCGCCAGCAGCCCTGGGACTAGCGGGAGGACTTTCAATGAGCAGTTCTTC
TRBV5-1	NA	13	TRBJ2-1	TRBD2	CASSLDPSGGGFF	TGCGCCAGCAGCTTGGACCCCTCCGGGGGGGGGTTCTTC
TRBV6-5	NA	13	TRBJ1-2	TRBD1	CASRATGKVGYTF	TGTGCCAGCAGGGCGACAGGGAAGGTCGGCTACACCTTC
TRBV7-3	NA	15	TRBJ2-3	NA	CASSLYPSSTDTQYF	TGTGCCAGCAGCTTGTACCCCAGTAGCACAGATACGCAGTATTTT
TRBV6-5	NA	13	TRBJ1-6	NA	CASQQVYNSPLHF	TGTGCCAGTCAACAGGTCTATAATTCACCCCTCCACTTT
TRBV15	NA	16	TRBJ2-7	TRBD2	CATSRDRYQGGLGQYF	TGTGCCACCAGCAGAGATCGGTACCAGGGAGGGTTGGGGCAGTACTTC
TRBV20-1	NA	20	TRBJ2-1	TRBD2	CSASGGSGSPYPSSYNEQFF	TGCAGTGCTAGTGGGGGTAGCGGGAGTCCCTATCCTAGCTCCTACAATGAGCAGTTCTTC
TRBV18	NA	19	TRBJ2-6	TRBD1	CASSPMLGQKTAGANVLTF	TGTGCCAGCTCACCTATGCTGGGACAGAAAACAGCTGGGGCCAACGTCCTGACTTTC
TRBV5-1	NA	13	TRBJ2-1	NA	CASSLIGDNEQFF	TGCGCCAGCAGCTTAATAGGGGACAATGAGCAGTTCTTC
TRBV21-1	few	17	TRBJ1-6	NA	CASSKGVKAVRNSPLHF	TGTGCCAGCAGCAAAGGCGTTAAGGCGGTGAGGAATTCACCCCTCCACTTT
TRBV6-5	NA	14	TRBJ1-2	TRBD1	CASSYRTGGIGYTF	TGTGCCAGCAGTTACCGGACAGGGGGCATCGGCTACACCTTC
TRBV2	NA	15	TRBJ2-2	NA	CACTRAIINTGELFF	TGTGCCTGCACGCGGGCCATAATAAACACCGGGGAGCTGTTTTTT
TRBV6-2/TRBV6-3	NA	13	TRBJ2-7	TRBD1	CASSRDSAYEQYF	TGTGCCAGCAGTCGGGACAGCGCCTACGAGCAGTACTTC
TRBV6-5	NA	15	TRBJ2-7	NA	CASRQTDTGRYEQYF	TGTGCCAGCAGACAGACCGATACGGGAAGGTACGAGCAGTACTTC
TRBV18	NA	15	TRBJ2-7	NA	CASSPWTESSYEQYF	TGTGCCAGCTCACCATGGACAGAGAGCTCCTACGAGCAGTACTTC
TRBV28	NA	18	TRBJ2-1	TRBD2	CASSSGTKRGLSYNEQFF	TGTGCCAGCAGTTCCGGGACTAAGCGGGGCCTCTCCTACAATGAGCAGTTCTTC
TRBV7-2	NA	14	TRBJ2-5	NA	CASSPTQGGETQYF	TGTGCCAGCAGCCCAACCCAGGGCGGCGAGACCCAGTACTTC
TRBV2	NA	16	TRBJ2-7	TRBD2	CASYGLAGSTPYEQYF	TGTGCCAGCTACGGGCTAGCGGGATCCACTCCCTACGAGCAGTACTTC
TRBV5-4	NA	18	TRBJ2-1	TRBD2	CASSPHPGLAGEVSEQFF	TGTGCCAGCAGCCCTCACCCGGGACTAGCGGGAGAAGTGAGTGAGCAGTTCTTC
TRBV2	NA	13	TRBJ2-5	TRBD2	CARDSGSRGTQYF	TGTGCCAGAGATAGCGGGAGCCGCGGGACCCAGTACTTC
TRBV7-3	once	14	TRBJ2-1	NA	CASSYSSGYNEQFF	TGTGCCAGCAGCTATTCGTCAGGGTACAATGAGCAGTTCTTC
TRBV6-5	NA	15	TRBJ1-4	TRBD1	CASSYRTGGNIRLFF	TGTGCCAGCAGTTACCGGACAGGGGGCAATATTAGACTGTTTTTT
TRBV11-2	NA	15	TRBJ1-2	NA	CASSRPGGLHYGYTF	TGTGCCAGCAGCCGACCCGGGGGTCTGCACTATGGCTACACCTTC
TRBV6-2/TRBV6-3	NA	12	TRBJ1-2	NA	CASSLREGGYTF	TGTGCCAGCAGTTTGCGAGAGGGTGGCTACACCTTC
TRBV5-6	NA	16	TRBJ2-1	TRBD2	CASSLGTGLAGEEQFF	TGTGCCAGCAGCTTGGGAACCGGACTAGCGGGAGAAGAGCAGTTCTTC
TRBV11-2	NA	15	TRBJ2-2	TRBD1	CASSDTRGRDGELFF	TGTGCCAGCAGTGACACCAGGGGGCGCGACGGGGAGCTGTTTTTT
TRBV6-6	NA	14	TRBJ1-5	TRBD1	CASSGRDRYQPQHF	TGTGCCAGCAGTGGCCGGGACAGGTATCAGCCCCAGCATTTT
TRBV5-8	NA	12	TRBJ1-1	TRBD1	CARRDRGVEAFF	TGTGCCAGGCGGGACAGGGGGGTTGAAGCTTTCTTT
TRBV27	once	15	TRBJ1-2	NA	CASSPRTNWANGYTF	TGTGCCAGCAGTCCTCGGACAAATTGGGCAAATGGCTACACCTTC
TRBV5-1	few	17	TRBJ2-2	TRBD1	CASSLIPGTGSTGELFF	TGCGCCAGCAGCCTAATCCCCGGGACAGGGTCAACCGGGGAGCTGTTTTTT